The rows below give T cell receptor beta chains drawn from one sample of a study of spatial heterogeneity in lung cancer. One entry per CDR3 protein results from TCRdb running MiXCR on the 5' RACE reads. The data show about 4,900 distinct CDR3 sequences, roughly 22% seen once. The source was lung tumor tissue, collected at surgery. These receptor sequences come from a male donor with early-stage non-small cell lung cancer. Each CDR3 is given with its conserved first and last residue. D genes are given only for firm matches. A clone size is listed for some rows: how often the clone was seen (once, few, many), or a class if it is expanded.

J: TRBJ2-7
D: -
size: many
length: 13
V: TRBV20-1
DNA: TGCAGTGCCAATACCAGGGGTTTCTACGAGCAGTACTTC
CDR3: CSANTRGFYEQYF

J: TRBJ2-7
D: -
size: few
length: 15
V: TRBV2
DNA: TGTGCCAGCAGTGAAGGGGGGGAAGGCCTCTACGAGCAGTACTTC
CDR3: CASSEGGEGLYEQYF

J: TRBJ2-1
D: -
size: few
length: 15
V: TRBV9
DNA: TGTGCCAGCAGTTATAGCTGGGGGGCAGGTGGTGAGCAGTTCTTC
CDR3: CASSYSWGAGGEQFF

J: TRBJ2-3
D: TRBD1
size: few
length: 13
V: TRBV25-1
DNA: TGTGCCAGCAGTGGGACAGGTCGTGCTACGCAGTATTTT
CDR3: CASSGTGRATQYF

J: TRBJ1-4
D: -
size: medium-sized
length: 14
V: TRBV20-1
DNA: TGCAGTGCTCCCGGAGGGATCTTCCGTGAAAAACTGTTTTTT
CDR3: CSAPGGIFREKLFF

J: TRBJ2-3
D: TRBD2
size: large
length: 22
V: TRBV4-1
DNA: TGCGCCAGCAGCCTTACTGGAGGGTCCGGGACTAGCGGGATCCCTAGCACAGATACGCAGTATTTT
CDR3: CASSLTGGSGTSGIPSTDTQYF

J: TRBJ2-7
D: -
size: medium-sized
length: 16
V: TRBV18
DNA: TGTGCCAGCTCACAAAAGGACAGAAGCCTCCTCTACGAGCAGTACTTC
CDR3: CASSQKDRSLLYEQYF

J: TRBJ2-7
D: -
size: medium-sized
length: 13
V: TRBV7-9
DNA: TGTGCCAGCAGCTTAGCCAGGGATAGCGAGCAGTACTTC
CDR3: CASSLARDSEQYF

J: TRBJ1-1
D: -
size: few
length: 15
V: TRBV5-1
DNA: TGCGCCAGCAGCGTGGGGCACCGAGAGGTCTCTGAAGCTTTCTTT
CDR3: CASSVGHREVSEAFF

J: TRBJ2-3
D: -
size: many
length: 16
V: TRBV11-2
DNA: TGTGCCAGCAGCTTAGTTGGAGGGGGAAGCACAGATACGCAGTATTTT
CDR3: CASSLVGGGSTDTQYF

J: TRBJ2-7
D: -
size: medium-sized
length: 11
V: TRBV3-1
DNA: TGTGCCAGCAGCCAGGGCTACGAGCAGTACTTC
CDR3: CASSQGYEQYF

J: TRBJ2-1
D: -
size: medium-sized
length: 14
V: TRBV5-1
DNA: TGCGCCAGCAGCGCAGGGTTGCCCTACAATGAGCAGTTCTTC
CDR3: CASSAGLPYNEQFF

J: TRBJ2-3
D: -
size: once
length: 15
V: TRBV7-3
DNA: TGTGCCAGCAGCTTAACGGGGTCTCTCACAGATACGCAGTATTTT
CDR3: CASSLTGSLTDTQYF

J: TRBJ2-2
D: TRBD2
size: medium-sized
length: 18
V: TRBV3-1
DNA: TGTGCCAGCAGCCAAGAAGTTTATGAGGGAGGGAGAACCGGGGAGCTGTTTTTT
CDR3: CASSQEVYEGGRTGELFF

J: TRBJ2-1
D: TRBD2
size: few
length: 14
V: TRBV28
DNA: TGTGCCAGCAGTTCCAGCGGGGCAGGTGATGAGCAGTTCTTC
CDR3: CASSSSGAGDEQFF

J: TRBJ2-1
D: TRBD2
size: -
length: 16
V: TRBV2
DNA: TGTGCCAGCAGTGCACGGGACCGGGGGGCCTACAATGAGCAGTTCTTC
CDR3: CASSARDRGAYNEQFF

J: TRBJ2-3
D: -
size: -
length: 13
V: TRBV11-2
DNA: TGTGCCAGCAGCTTAAACGCGATAGATACGCAGTATTTT
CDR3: CASSLNAIDTQYF

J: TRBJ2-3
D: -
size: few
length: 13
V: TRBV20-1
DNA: TGCAGTGCTAGAGAACAGTTCACAGATACGCAGTATTTT
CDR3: CSAREQFTDTQYF

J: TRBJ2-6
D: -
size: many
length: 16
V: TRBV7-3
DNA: TGTGCCAGCAGCTTAAGCAACAGTGGTGGGGCCAACGTCCTGACTTTC
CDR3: CASSLSNSGGANVLTF

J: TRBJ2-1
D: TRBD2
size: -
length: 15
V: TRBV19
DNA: TGTGCCAGTAGTCCCTCTAGCGGGGGGTACAATGAGCAGTTCTTC
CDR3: CASSPSSGGYNEQFF

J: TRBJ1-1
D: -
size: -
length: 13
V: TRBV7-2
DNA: TGTGCCAGCAGTTTTAGACAGGCCCTTGAAGCTTTCTTT
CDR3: CASSFRQALEAFF

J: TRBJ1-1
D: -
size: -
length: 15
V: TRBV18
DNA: TGTGCCAGCTCACCATCGTTTCCCCTGGACACTGAAGCTTTCTTT
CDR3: CASSPSFPLDTEAFF

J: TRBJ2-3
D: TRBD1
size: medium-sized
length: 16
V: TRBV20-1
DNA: TGCAGTGCTAGTAGAGAGTGGGACAGGTTCACAGATACGCAGTATTTT
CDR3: CSASREWDRFTDTQYF

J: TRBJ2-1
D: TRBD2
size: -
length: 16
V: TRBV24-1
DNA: TGTGCCACCAGTGCCGACACGGGGGGTACCTACAATGAGCAGTTCTTC
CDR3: CATSADTGGTYNEQFF

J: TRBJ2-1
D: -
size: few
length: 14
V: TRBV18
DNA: TGTGCCAGCTCACAGGGACAAATATACAATGAGCAGTTCTTC
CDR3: CASSQGQIYNEQFF

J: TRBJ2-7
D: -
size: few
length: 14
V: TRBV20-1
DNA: TGCAGTGTCCCCACCAGTGTGAAGCCTTACGAGCAGTACTTC
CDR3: CSVPTSVKPYEQYF

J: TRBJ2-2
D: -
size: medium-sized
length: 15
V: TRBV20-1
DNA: TGCAGTGCTAGATCCTCGACTGGGAACACCGGGGAGCTGTTTTTT
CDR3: CSARSSTGNTGELFF

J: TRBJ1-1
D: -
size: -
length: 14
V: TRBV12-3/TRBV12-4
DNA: TGTGCCAGCAGCCCCCCCAGGGCGAACACTGAAGCTTTCTTT
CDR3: CASSPPRANTEAFF

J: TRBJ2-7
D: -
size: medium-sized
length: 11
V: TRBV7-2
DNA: TGTGCCAGCAGCACATACTACGAGCAGTACTTC
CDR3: CASSTYYEQYF

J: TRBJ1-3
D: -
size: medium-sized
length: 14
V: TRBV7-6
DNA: TGTGCCAGCAGTCTCGGTGGGTCTGGAAACACCATATATTTT
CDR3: CASSLGGSGNTIYF

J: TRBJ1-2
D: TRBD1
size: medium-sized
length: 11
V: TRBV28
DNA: TGTGCGGGACAGGCGGGCTATGGCTACACCTTC
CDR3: CAGQAGYGYTF

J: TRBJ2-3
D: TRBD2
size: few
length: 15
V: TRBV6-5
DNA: TGTGCCAGCAGTTCCGGCGGGAGAGCGTCAGATACGCAGTATTTT
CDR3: CASSSGGRASDTQYF

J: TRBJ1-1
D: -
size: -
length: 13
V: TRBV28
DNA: TGTGCCAGCAGTTTCGAGTCCAGCACTGAAGCTTTCTTT
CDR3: CASSFESSTEAFF

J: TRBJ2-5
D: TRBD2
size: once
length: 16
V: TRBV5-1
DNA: TGCGCCAGCAGCGTGGATGGCGGGAGGGCCGAGGAGACCCAGTACTTC
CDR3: CASSVDGGRAEETQYF